This entry is about one T cell receptor beta chain. Its antigen remains unidentified. Its ends do not fully match the called genes, so a read error is possible. These data are taken from a study of T cells in Graves' hyperthyroidism and ophthalmopathy. Study-level background: The authors collected peripheral blood at initial diagnosis, before any treatment.

It was uncontrolled infection, other autoimmune disease, pregnancy or lactation that excluded patients. Used for diagnoses were clinical symptoms, serum thyroxine and TRAb, thyroid ultrasound and orbital computed tomography. It was RNA transcripts that yielded the amplified TCR beta CDR3 regions. When the TCR CDR3 underwent first-round RT-PCR, the HTBI primer set was used. TCRdb redid the calling of the multiplex PCR reads with MiXCR, one entry per CDR3 protein. The sample shows 700,000 to 850,000 distinct CDR3 sequences, approximately 36% of them seen only once. The CDR3 runs to 14 residues. CDR1 and CDR2 from the germline V gene are SGHRS and YFSETQ. Study-wide points: Most expanded thyroid clonotypes above 0.001 recurred in blood.

Source material: blood. The rearrangement links TRBV5-1 to TRBJ1-1; D is unresolved. This TCR derives from a woman aged 40 to 49 with Graves' hyperthyroidism. The DNA of the CDR3 is TGTGCCAGCAGCCTCACAGAGATGAACACTGAAGCTTTCTTT. Protein: CASSLTEMNTEAFF.